The clone carrying this T cell receptor beta chain was found a few times. cDNA reverse transcribed from extracted RNA served as the sequencing template. The method was immunoSEQ multiplex PCR; TCRdb's version includes in-frame clones alone and lacks a portion of them. The sample holds about 210,000 clones, approximately 45% seen once. This sample was included in a study of CD8+ T cells in alopecia areata. The CDR3 loop spans 15 amino acids. The V gene end was trimmed by 7 bases and the J gene end by 2 bases; junction bases not matched to a gene: 7. Germline assignment: CDR1 SEHNR and CDR2 FQNEAQ (reference sequence). Treatment of the sample: oral pan-JAK inhibitor, 5-10 mg twice daily.

The receptor was derived from a human donor with alopecia areata. The specimen comprised CD4+ T cells sorted from blood, sampled around week 36, from a patient treated with tofacitinib. This chain joins TRBV7-9 and TRBJ2-5; 10 bases are a match to TRBD2. CDR3 in amino acids: CASTRLAGLQETQYF. The CDR3 DNA follows: TGTGCCAGCACACGACTAGCGGGTCTTCAAGAGACCCAGTACTTC.